A selection of T cell receptor beta chains follows, all from one sample in a study of T cells in severe cutaneous drug reactions. TCRdb reanalyzed the multiplex PCR reads, giving one entry per CDR3 protein sequence and no DNA. This sample's clone table lists some 7,600 distinct CDR3 sequences. Sequencing was done on a sample of cells from a skin blister. The receptors come from a human donor with a severe cutaneous adverse drug reaction. Each CDR3 is given with its conserved first and last residue. A row's size may be missing; if present it is once, few, many or a size class.

abundance | j_gene | v_gene | CDR3aa
NA | TRBJ2-7 | TRBV4-1 | CASSQDPGSEQYF
NA | TRBJ2-7 | TRBV2 | CASIGTVRYEQYF
NA | TRBJ1-6 | TRBV14 | CASSRNRANSPLHF
medium-sized | TRBJ2-1 | TRBV2 | CASSLRTSGFSYNEQFF
NA | TRBJ1-2 | TRBV12-3/TRBV12-4 | CASSVGNYGYTF
NA | TRBJ2-2 | TRBV6-2/TRBV6-3 | CASSRYVDGTGELFF
medium-sized | TRBJ2-1 | TRBV6-2/TRBV6-3 | CASRTSGNYNEQFF
NA | TRBJ2-6 | TRBV30 | CACRGGANVLTF
medium-sized | TRBJ2-5 | TRBV13 | CASSFPAGTQYF
NA | TRBJ2-3 | TRBV7-6 | CASSFRGSNQRLGTDTQYF
medium-sized | TRBJ2-1 | TRBV30 | CAWRTKLYNEQFF
NA | TRBJ1-2 | TRBV27 | CASSPLGTANYGYTF
NA | TRBJ2-7 | TRBV2 | CASSERPAYEQYF
medium-sized | TRBJ1-2 | TRBV5-5 | CASSSIGGQGIYGYTF
NA | TRBJ2-3 | TRBV27 | CASTRDRVDDTQYF
NA | TRBJ2-3 | TRBV10-3 | CAISRVLADTQYF
NA | TRBJ1-2 | TRBV14 | CASSPGSRSGYTF
NA | TRBJ2-7 | TRBV5-4 | CASSSPRQGYEQYF
NA | TRBJ1-1 | TRBV28 | CASSFSLGGTEAFF
NA | TRBJ2-7 | TRBV5-4 | CASSLGGRTSYEQYF
NA | TRBJ2-1 | TRBV10-3 | CAISGTSGSFGEQFF
NA | TRBJ1-3 | TRBV28 | CASSLATTIYF
NA | TRBJ2-1 | TRBV7-2 | CASLAAHSSYNEQFF
NA | TRBJ1-2 | TRBV29-1 | CSVPRGTGLTYGYTF
NA | TRBJ2-7 | TRBV13 | CASSSARTPSYEQYF
NA | TRBJ1-4 | TRBV27 | CASSTGQGYEKLFF
NA | TRBJ1-2 | TRBV29-1 | CSVEDKGGRGGYTF